Listed here is a single T cell receptor beta chain. The antigen it recognizes is unknown. No base quality information exists; no much larger clone differs at one position. According to the study, the label for this sample's treatment or condition signals: roughly ten-day PBMC culture with coronavirus spike peptide pools or control peptides (ViraFEST assay). The study used the ViraFEST assay, which expanded antigen-specific T cells with peptide pools and then identified expanded clonotypes by TCR sequencing. The convalescent patients' positive SARS-CoV-2 PCR tests fell between March and December 2020, which was before the Alpha, Beta and Delta variants emerged in the United States. Each well held approximately 2 million PBMCs cultured in IMDM containing roughly 5% human AB serum and approximately 9.8 IU/ml IL-2, with about 10 ug/ml peptide pools added. Half of the culture medium was replaced with fresh IL-2-containing medium on days 3 and 7. After approximately 10 days of culture, CD4+ T cells were isolated by negative selection using the EasySep CD4+ T cell isolation kit. Ficoll-Paque Plus gradient centrifugation was used to isolate PBMCs from whole blood, and the isolated PBMCs were then either used fresh or cryopreserved at -140C. Each culture condition was generally run in triplicate wells.

The library was built by means of PCR. TCR sequencing of DNA from cultured CD4+ T cells used the Oncomine TCR Beta short-read assay at the Johns Hopkins FTIC core. The QIAamp micro DNA kit was used to extract genomic DNA from the cultured CD4+ T cells. Oncomine TCR Beta libraries from cultured CD4+ T cells were pooled using unique dual indexes and sequenced on an Illumina iSeq 100. The paper's processing steps were these. Non-productive sequences were removed, and CDR3s that did not start with C, did not end with F or W, or were shorter than 7 amino acids were discarded. Antigen-specific clonotypes were identified using the MANAFEST web application through comparison of peptide-stimulated wells with reference and other culture wells. An FDR below 0.05, an odds ratio above 5, and a productive frequency above 0.1% in at least two of three replicate wells were required for clones to be considered positive. A clonotype was classed as cross-reactive if the clonotype showed significant expansion both in SARS-CoV-2 spike wells and in at least one common cold coronavirus spike condition. Similarity between CDR3 sequences was evaluated in R version 3.6.1 using Levenshtein distances (stringdist) and unrooted phylogenetic trees (ape). Through fastp at Q25 and MiXCR, TCRdb rebuilt clones from the public reads, retaining in-frame beta chains. Every distinct CDR3 protein forms one entry, paired with its most common genes and DNA. V and J calls and clone size were set by TCRdb, not the authors. For this sample the table gives over 15,000 distinct CDR3 sequences, of which 50% to 70% were detected only once. The ten most abundant clones make up 8.5% to 10% of the sample.

The entry originates in a study of vaccination and CD4 T cells after COVID-19 (dated by TCRdb to between 2022 and 2023). Some background on the complete study: Convalescent patients had a positive SARS-CoV-2 result on nasal swab PCR, and of these patients, some 10 had mild disease and one had severe disease. Post-COVID blood samples were collected from convalescent patients a median of about 92 days after diagnosis, with a range of about 30 to 161 days. In over 8 COVID-19 convalescent patients and a few infection-naive healthy vaccine recipients, researchers compared the spike-specific CD4+ TCR repertoire from before mRNA vaccination with the repertoire from after. The time from the second vaccine dose to post-vaccine blood sampling had a median of roughly 70 days and ranged from about 14 to 250 days. Overlapping spike peptide pools from SARS-CoV-2 and from the common cold coronaviruses HCoV-NL63, HCoV-OC43 and HCoV-229E were used as culture stimuli. Control cultures used a CEFX viral epitope pool as positive control, an HIV-1 Nef peptide pool as negative control, or no peptide. The convalescent cohort comprised six males and four females, including two Hispanic individuals, seven Caucasians, two Asians and one multiracial person. Each participant got two doses of either the Pfizer-BioNTech BNT162b2 vaccine (n=8) or the Moderna mRNA-1273 vaccine (n=2). Overall study results and their limits: Nearly all vaccine-specific clones in convalescent patients (304 of 307) were mono-reactive for SARS-CoV-2 spike rather than cross-reactive with common cold coronaviruses. The number of convalescent patients in the study was relatively small, and the study did not examine early timepoints following natural infection. In convalescent patients, a median approximately 83% of post-vaccine SARS-CoV-2-reactive clones were detected only after vaccination, and vaccine-specific priming was suggested by this finding. The median count of SARS-CoV-2-reactive clonotypes went up from 21 after infection to 38 after vaccination, although the change was not significant.

The germline V gene specifies SGHAT as CDR1 and FQNNGV as CDR2. Inclusive of the bounding cysteine and phenylalanine, the CDR3 is 14 residues long. The read is trimmed to its CDR3 DNA, 42 bases read in frame from base 1. The germline V end is reduced by 5 bases and the J end by 4 bases; junction bases left unmatched: 3. Recombination linked TRBV11-2 to TRBJ2-5; TRBD2 fits 11 bases in the junction. Specimen: CD4+ T cells from blood, cultured in vitro, collected after SARS-CoV-2 vaccination. This receptor was identified in a human donor who had recovered from COVID-19. The base sequence is TGTGCCAGCAGCCCACTAGCGGGAGTAGAGACCCAGTACTTC. Its amino acids are CASSPLAGVETQYF. Supplemented by the reference TRBV11-2 and TRBJ2-5 proteins around the CDR3, the complete variable domain is EAGVAQSPRYKIIEKRQSVAFWCNPISGHATLYWYQQILGQGPKLLIQFQNNGVVDDSQLPKDRFSAERLKGVDSTLKIQPAKLEDSAVYLCASSPLAGVETQYFGPGTRLLVL.